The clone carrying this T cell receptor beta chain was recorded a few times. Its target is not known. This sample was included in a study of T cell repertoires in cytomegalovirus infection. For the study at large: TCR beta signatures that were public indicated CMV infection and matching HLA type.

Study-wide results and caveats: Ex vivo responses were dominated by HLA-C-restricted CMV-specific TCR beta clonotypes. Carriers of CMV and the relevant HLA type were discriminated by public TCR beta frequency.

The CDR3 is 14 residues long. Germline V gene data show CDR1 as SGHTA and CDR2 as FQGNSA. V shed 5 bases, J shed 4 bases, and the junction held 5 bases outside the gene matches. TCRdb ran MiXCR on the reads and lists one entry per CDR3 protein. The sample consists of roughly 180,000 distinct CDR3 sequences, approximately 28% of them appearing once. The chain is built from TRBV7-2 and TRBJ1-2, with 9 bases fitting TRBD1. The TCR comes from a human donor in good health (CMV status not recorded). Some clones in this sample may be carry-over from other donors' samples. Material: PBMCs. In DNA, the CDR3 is TGTGCCAGCAGCCGGGACAGGGCCCTCTATGGCTACACCTTC. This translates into CASSRDRALYGYTF.